This TCR beta chain is drawn from a study of T cell responses to AZD1222 COVID-19 vaccine. Study-level results: In a largely white British group with more females than males, clonal diversity was possibly underestimated.

Profiled with immunoSEQ multiplex PCR; TCRdb holds only in-frame clones, not every one. The sample lists approximately 100,000 clones, about 93% seen once, with 2% to 2.5% in the top ten. This clone was detected once. Antigen: not known. CDR1 is SGHDN, CDR2 FVKESK, per germline. V dropped 5 bases and J dropped 4; count of bases not matched to a gene: 9. This CDR3 region has 15 residues. This chain connects TRBV14 to TRBJ1-2, with 8 nucleotides matching TRBD1. The clonotype comes from an adult in good health. This sample comprised peripheral blood, obtained on day 0 of AZD1222 vaccination. The CDR3, as DNA: TGTGCCAGCAGCACTTCACCACAGGGGGTCTATGGCTACACCTTC. Its translation is CASSTSPQGVYGYTF.